The following is a T cell receptor (beta chain) sequence with its context. Assay used: immunoSEQ multiplex PCR; TCRdb lists only in-frame clones, some missing. The sample yields about 480,000 clones, around 85% seen once. This sample was included in a study of blood T cell repertoires in COVID-19. Trimming removed 1 base at V and 4 bases at J, with 10 bases between. This CDR3 contains 14 residues. Germline values: CDR1 MGHRA, CDR2 YSYEKL. Sequenced sample: PBMCs or T cells enriched from blood (not recorded which). This clonotype originated in a woman aged 55-75 years who had recovered from COVID-19. The gene calls are TRBV4-1 and TRBJ1-1, with a weak D call TRBD1 (5 bases). For the CDR3, the DNA is TGCGCCAGCAGCCAAGGCGGGGGGGGCACTGAAGCTTTCTTT. Translating it yields CASSQGGGGTEAFF.